These 2 T cell receptor beta chains share one sample of origin, sequenced in a study of human T cells and chemical hapten exposure. MiXCR was run by TCRdb on the RACE reads, yielding one entry per CDR3 protein. This table holds 360,000 or so distinct CDR3 sequences, under 6.5% found once. As to time point: patch test 2, 6 weeks after DPC sensitization. Treatment noted: therapeutic diphenylcyclopropenone sensitization with weekly scalp DPC. The sample consisted of whole blood, taken in connection with sensitization to the hapten diphenylcyclopropenone (DPC). All receptors come from a young woman with alopecia areata. Some clones in this sample may be carry-over from other donors' samples.

This clonotype was detected only a few times. The chain has TRBV7-9 and TRBJ1-1; 8 bases match TRBD1. CDR3 length: 13 residues. Per the germline V gene, CDR1 is SEHNR and CDR2 is FQNEAQ (reference sequence). V shed 5 bases, J shed 8 bases, and the junction held 7 bases outside the gene matches. Written as DNA, the CDR3 is TGTGCCAGCAGCCCGCCCCAGGGGGCGGAAGCTTTCTTT. It codes for CASSPPQGAEAFF.

At least ten counts were recorded for this clonotype. V is TRBV6-5 and J is TRBJ1-5; maybe TRBD1 (5 bases). The CDR3 covers 14 residues. Trimming removed 0 bases from V and 7 bases from J, with 10 bases in between. Germline-derived CDR1 and CDR2 are MNHEY and SVGAGI. The CDR3 loop reads CASSYSGENQPQHF. The CDR3 DNA is TGTGCCAGCAGTTACTCGGGGGAAAACCAGCCCCAGCATTTT.